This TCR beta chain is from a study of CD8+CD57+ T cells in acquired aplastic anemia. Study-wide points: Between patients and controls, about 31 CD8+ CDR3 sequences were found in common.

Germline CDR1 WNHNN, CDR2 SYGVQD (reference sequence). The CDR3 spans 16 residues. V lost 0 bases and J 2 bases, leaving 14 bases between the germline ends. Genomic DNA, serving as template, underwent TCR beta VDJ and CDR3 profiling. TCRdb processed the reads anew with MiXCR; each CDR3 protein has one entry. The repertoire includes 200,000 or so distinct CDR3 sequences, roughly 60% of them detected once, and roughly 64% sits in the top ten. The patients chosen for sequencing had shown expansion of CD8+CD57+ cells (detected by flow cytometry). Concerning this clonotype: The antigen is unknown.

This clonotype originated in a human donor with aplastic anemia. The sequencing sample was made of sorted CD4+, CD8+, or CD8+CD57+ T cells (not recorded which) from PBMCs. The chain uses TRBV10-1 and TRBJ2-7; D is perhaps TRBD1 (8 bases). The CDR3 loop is CASSESTGGVPYEQYF. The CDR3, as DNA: TGCGCCAGCAGTGAGTCTACAGGGGGGGTTCCCTACGAGCAGTACTTC.